Below, one TCR beta chain is given with its context. Unmatched junction bases numbered 11, after V lost 0 bases and J lost 4 bases. The germline CDR1 and CDR2 sequences are SGHDN and FVKESK. The CDR3 sequence is 18 residues long. The data belong to a study of T cell changes during pregnancy in multiple sclerosis. Only in-frame clones appear in the TCRdb table, and some are missing; sequencing was by immunoSEQ multiplex PCR. The sample has around 50,000 clones, around 92% seen once. Sequencing used peripheral blood, obtained after pregnancy. The J gene is TRBJ1-2, the V gene TRBV14; 10 nucleotides line up with TRBD1. This receptor was taken from a female donor in good health, enrolled as a control in a pregnancy study. The CDR3 DNA reads TGTGCCAGCAGCCAAGAAGGCGGGACAGGGGAAGGGGGCTATGGCTACACCTTC. As protein: CASSQEGGTGEGGYGYTF. The whole variable domain, filled in from reference TRBV14 and TRBJ1-2, reads EAGVTQFPSHSVIEKGQTVTLRCDPISGHDNLYWYRRVMGKEIKFLLHFVKESKQDESGMPNNRFLAERTGGTYSTLKVQPAELEDSGVYFCASSQEGGTGEGGYGYTFGSGTRLTVV.